This T cell receptor (beta chain) is drawn from a study of monozygotic twins with cystic fibrosis. Findings and caveats of the study: Clonality was generally low (median approximately 0.0095), higher in the most severe patients. Monozygotic CF twin pairs shared significantly more nucleotide-identical clonotypes than unrelated CF individuals did.

Comments on this clone: Its specificity is not known.

Clones were sequenced by immunoSEQ multiplex PCR, and TCRdb holds only the in-frame ones, with some missing. The sample contains just over 35,000 clones, under 95% of which appear only once. Sequenced input: blood. This receptor was taken from a boy aged 2 to 10 with cystic fibrosis.

CDR3 amino acids: CASSSGTGKINYGYTF. CDR3 DNA sequence: TGCGCCAGCAGCTCCGGGACAGGCAAAATTAACTATGGCTACACCTTC. The rearrangement uses TRBV5-1 and TRBJ1-2; TRBD1 agrees at 8 bases. Germline V gives CDR1 SGHRS, CDR2 YFSETQ. J was trimmed by 1 base and V by 3 bases; bases with no gene match: 8. This CDR3 has 16 residues.